A single sample is the source of the 28 T cell receptor beta chains below, sequenced in a study of T cells in Graves' hyperthyroidism and ophthalmopathy. Using RNA transcripts as the source, TCR beta CDR3 regions were amplified. Carried out on the TCR CDR3, a first-round RT-PCR used the HTBI primer set. MiXCR, applied by TCRdb to the multiplex PCR reads, yields one record per CDR3 protein. Of 220,000 or so distinct CDR3 sequences in the sample, approximately 16% were seen once. Sequences were obtained from blood. Every receptor here comes from a woman between 18 and 30 years old with Graves' ophthalmopathy.

In its sample, this clonotype was seen a few times. The chain joins TRBV28 to TRBJ2-3; D possibly uses TRBD1 or TRBD2 (6 bases each). The CDR3 loop spans 15 amino acids. The germline V gene has CDR1 MDHEN and CDR2 SYDVKM. V lost 6 bases, J lost 1 base, and 14 bases lay in between. CDR3 DNA: TGTGCCAGCAGCTCTCCGGGGGCGGGCACAGATACGCAGTATTTT. It is translated as CASSSPGAGTDTQYF. The entire variable domain, with the rest obtained from reference TRBV28 and TRBJ2-3, is as follows: DVKVTQSSRYLVKRTGEKVFLECVQDMDHENMFWYRQDPGLGLRLIYFSYDVKMKEKGDIPEGYSVSREKKERFSLILESASTNQTSMYLCASSSPGAGTDTQYFGPGTRLTVL.

This clonotype was observed many times. CDR3 sequence reads: CASRGQSYSNQPQHF. The CDR3 DNA follows: TGTGCCAGTCGTGGACAGTCCTATAGCAATCAGCCCCAGCATTTT. The gene calls are TRBV6-1 and TRBJ1-5, with D maybe TRBD1 (6 bases). Trimming removed 9 bases from V and 0 bases from J, with 15 bases in between. The CDR3 spans 15 residues. Germline CDR1 reads MNHNS; CDR2 reads SASEGT.

This clonotype has at least ten counts. The CDR3 DNA is TGTGCCAGCAGCCCATTTGGGCGGGGGGAAGAGACCCAGTACTTC. Translated: CASSPFGRGEETQYF. The chain links TRBV11-2 to TRBJ2-5; 8 nucleotides agree with TRBD2. The CDR3 consists of 15 residues. The V and J ends lost 5 bases and 3 bases, in that order; junction bases with no gene match: 8. Germline CDR1 and CDR2: SGHAT and FQNNGV.

This clonotype has ten or more counts. The CDR3 DNA reads TGTGCCAGCAGTTTATTACAGGGTAGGGAGAACACTGAAGCTTTCTTT. This sequence encodes CASSLLQGRENTEAFF. This rearrangement joins TRBV27 to TRBJ1-1, with a weak D call TRBD1 (6 bases). The germline V gene has CDR1 MNHEY and CDR2 SMNVEV (reference sequence). The CDR3 is 16 residues long. V lost 1 base, J lost 1 base, and 13 bases lay in between.

This clonotype was seen at least ten times. J is TRBJ1-2 and V is TRBV3-1, with D perhaps TRBD1 (6 bases). CDR3 size: 13 residues. CDR1 is LGHDT, CDR2 YNNKEL, per germline (reference sequence). V was trimmed by 4 bases and J by 8 bases, leaving 14 bases between them. The DNA for the CDR3 is TGTGCCAGCAGCCTAGGGGGGGCAGAAGGCTACACCTTC. The encoded protein is CASSLGGAEGYTF.

At least ten counts were recorded for this clonotype. V gene TRBV5-8 combines with J gene TRBJ2-7; 10 positions match TRBD1. In germline, CDR1 is SGHTS, CDR2 YDEGEE. The CDR3 totals 16 residues. V shed 4 bases, J shed 0 bases, and the junction held 7 bases outside the gene matches. The CDR3 region has the DNA TGTGCCAGCAGCCAACGGACAGGGGGAACCTCCTACGAGCAGTACTTC. Protein sequence: CASSQRTGGTSYEQYF.

This clonotype has at least ten counts. This chain joins TRBV28 and TRBJ2-1; the match to TRBD2 covers 9 bases. J gave up 8 bases and V 7 bases, and 15 bases lay outside the gene matches. CDR1 and CDR2 (germline): MDHEN, SYDVKM. This CDR3 has 16 residues. The CDR3 sequence: CASTSGPGRGGDEQFF. CDR3 nucleotide sequence: TGTGCCAGCACCTCAGGCCCGGGGCGGGGGGGCGATGAGCAGTTCTTC.

This clonotype has just a few counts. The CDR3 nucleotides are TGCGCCAGCAGCCAAGATCACAGGGCCTACGGACTAGCGGGAGATGGTACGCAGTATTTT. This sequence encodes CASSQDHRAYGLAGDGTQYF. The chain links TRBV4-3 to TRBJ2-3, with 13 bases aligning to TRBD2. V shed 0 bases and J 8 bases; nucleotides not matched to a gene: 17. Germline-derived CDR1 and CDR2 are LGHNA and YSLEER. This CDR3 comprises 20 residues.

This clonotype was found many times. This sequence joins TRBV11-3 and TRBJ2-5, with a tentative D call TRBD2 (6 bases). V dropped 3 bases and J dropped 4 bases, with 12 bases sitting between them. This CDR3 contains 14 residues. Germline V gene data show CDR1 as SGHNT and CDR2 as YENEEA. CDR3 region: CASSFLSGRETQYF. The CDR3 region has the DNA TGTGCCAGCAGCTTTCTTAGCGGAAGAGAGACCCAGTACTTC.

The genes are TRBV4-2 and TRBJ2-7, with TRBD2 matching over 7 bases. CDR3 length equals 16 residues. Per the germline V gene, CDR1 is LGHNA and CDR2 is YNFKEQ. The V segment lost 3 bases and the J segment 3 bases; nucleotides outside the gene matches: 11. Written as DNA, the CDR3 is TGTGCCAGCAGCCAGCCGCATAATAGCGGGTACTACGAGCAGTACTTC. It specifies CASSQPHNSGYYEQYF.

This clonotype was detected ten times or more. The V gene is TRBV7-3, the J gene TRBJ2-1; D perhaps matches TRBD2 (5 bases). Germline V CDR1 and CDR2: SGHTA, FQGTGA. Deletions cut 4 bases from V and 7 bases from J, with 11 bases between. This CDR3 contains 13 residues. The CDR3 coding sequence is TGTGCCAGCAGCTCCTCAGCGGTTAATGAGCAGTTCTTC. Translating gives CASSSSAVNEQFF.

This clonotype appeared a few times. V and J are TRBV28 and TRBJ1-1; maybe TRBD1 (6 bases). CDR3 length equals 12 residues. Germline CDR1 reads MDHEN; CDR2 reads SYDVKM. The V end lost 5 bases, the J end lost 7 bases, and 11 bases lay between the germline ends. CDR3 amino acids: CASSPGGHEAFF. CDR3 nucleotides: TGTGCCAGCAGTCCCGGGGGCCATGAAGCTTTCTTT.

At least ten counts were recorded for this clonotype. The chain is built from TRBV7-8 and TRBJ2-1; D not resolved. The CDR3 consists of 12 residues. V was clipped by 0 bases and J by 3 bases, with 0 bases between them. Germline CDR1 is SGHVS and CDR2 is FQNEAQ. For the CDR3, the DNA is TGTGCCAGCAGCTTAGCCTACAATGAGCAGTTCTTC. Amino acid sequence: CASSLAYNEQFF.

Many counts were recorded for this clonotype. The chain links TRBV6-1 to TRBJ1-1; D unclear. The CDR3 length is 15 residues. V lost 5 bases, J lost 0 bases, and 13 bases lay in between. Germline V gene sequence: CDR1 MNHNS, CDR2 SASEGT. The CDR3 sequence: CASSRTGVMNTEAFF. CDR3 nucleotides: TGTGCCAGCAGTCGGACTGGGGTGATGAACACTGAAGCTTTCTTT.

This clonotype was observed many times. J is TRBJ2-1 and V is TRBV24-1, with 10 nucleotides matching TRBD2. CDR3 length: 16 amino acids. In germline, CDR1 is KGHDR, CDR2 SFDVKD. V lost 0 bases and J lost 8; bases outside the gene matches: 6. CDR3 nucleotide sequence: TGTGCCACCAGTGATTTGGAGGCTAGCGGGAGCGATGAGCAGTTCTTC. Residues: CATSDLEASGSDEQFF.

In this sample, this clonotype turned up many times. The chain links TRBV5-6 to TRBJ2-1; TRBD1 is a possible D gene (6 bases). CDR3 size: 15 residues. V dropped 4 bases and J dropped 3 bases, with 14 bases sitting between them. The germline V gene encodes CDR1 SGHDT and CDR2 YYEEEE. The CDR3 reads CASSRGGLIYNEQFF. Written as DNA, the CDR3 is TGTGCCAGCAGCCGTGGGGGCCTTATCTACAATGAGCAGTTCTTC. Supplemented by reference TRBV5-6 and TRBJ2-1, the full variable domain reads DAGVTQSPTHLIKTRGQQVTLRCSPKSGHDTVSWYQQALGQGPQFIFQYYEEEERQRGNFPDRFSGHQFPNYSSELNVNALLLGDSALYLCASSRGGLIYNEQFFGPGTRLTVL.

The table lists this clonotype with many counts. The chain has TRBV5-1 and TRBJ2-7; D is undetermined. CDR1 and CDR2 from the germline V gene are SGHRS and YFSETQ. Trimming shortened V by 0 bases and J by 5 bases, and 12 bases separated the two germline ends. There are 14 residues in the CDR3. CDR3 sequence reads: CASSLDPGRDEQYF. CDR3 bases: TGCGCCAGCAGCTTGGACCCGGGCCGGGACGAGCAGTACTTC.

Ten or more counts support this clonotype. This rearrangement joins TRBV28 to TRBJ1-5; D not resolved. Germline loops: CDR1 MDHEN, CDR2 SYDVKM. Trimming took 5 bases from V and 2 from J, leaving 16 bases between them. The CDR3 covers 16 residues. CDR3 sequence reads: CASSRRWGQGNQPQHF. In nucleotides, the CDR3 is TGTGCCAGCAGTCGCCGTTGGGGTCAGGGCAATCAGCCCCAGCATTTT. Full variable domain (rest looked up from reference TRBV28 and TRBJ1-5): DVKVTQSSRYLVKRTGEKVFLECVQDMDHENMFWYRQDPGLGLRLIYFSYDVKMKEKGDIPEGYSVSREKKERFSLILESASTNQTSMYLCASSRRWGQGNQPQHFGDGTRLSIL.

Many counts were recorded for this clonotype. This chain connects TRBV6-1 to TRBJ1-2; D gene unclear. The V end was cut by 2 bases, the J end by 8 bases, with 9 bases between. The CDR3 contains 12 residues. Germline CDR1 MNHNS, CDR2 SASEGT. The CDR3: CASSESNWGYTF. As DNA, the CDR3 is TGTGCCAGCAGTGAAAGCAACTGGGGCTACACCTTC.

On this clonotype: Since a much larger clone is just one base distant, this may be a read error. The chain recombines TRBV28 with TRBJ2-2, with 9 positions matching TRBD2. The V gene end was trimmed by 8 bases and the J gene end by 3 bases; junction bases not matched to a gene: 28. The CDR3 has 22 residues. CDR1 MDHEN and CDR2 SYDVKM come from the germline V gene. CDR3 nucleotides: TGTGCCAGCCTAGCCAACAGTTTCCCCCGGGGCGGGAGGGCCCGGGACACCGGGGAGCTGTTTTTT. It encodes CASLANSFPRGGRARDTGELFF. Complete variable domain (other parts from reference TRBV28 and TRBJ2-2): DVKVTQSSRYLVKRTGEKVFLECVQDMDHENMFWYRQDPGLGLRLIYFSYDVKMKEKGDIPEGYSVSREKKERFSLILESASTNQTSMYLCASLANSFPRGGRARDTGELFFGEGSRLTVL.

This clonotype was seen repeatedly, ten times or more. The chain combines TRBV7-9 with TRBJ2-3; D call uncertain. V lost 3 bases, J lost 4 bases, and 8 bases lay in between. CDR1 is SEHNR, CDR2 FQNEAQ, per germline (reference sequence). The CDR3 extends over 13 amino acids. The CDR3 spells CASSFHISDTQYF. The CDR3 region has the DNA TGTGCCAGCAGCTTCCATATATCAGATACGCAGTATTTT.

This clonotype was seen many times. This rearrangement joins TRBV6-2 or TRBV6-3 to TRBJ2-1, with a weak D call TRBD2 (6 bases). The CDR3 loop spans 16 amino acids. Germline CDR1 and CDR2: MNHEY and SVGEGT. V was trimmed by 0 bases and J by 4 bases, leaving 13 bases between them. CDR3 in DNA: TGTGCCAGCAGTTACTCGAGGCTAGCGAGTTACAATGAGCAGTTCTTC. Residues: CASSYSRLASYNEQFF.

This sequence joins TRBV19 and TRBJ2-2; no clear D. Germline V gives CDR1 LNHDA, CDR2 SQIVND (reference sequence). The CDR3 is 14 residues long. V was pared by 3 bases and J by 7 bases, with 12 bases between. The DNA for the CDR3 is TGTGCCAGTAGTATTGGGCTGTCTGTCGGGGAGCTGTTTTTT. It specifies CASSIGLSVGELFF.

Ten or more counts support this clonotype. The rearrangement uses TRBV28 and TRBJ2-5; D call uncertain. The V gene's germline CDR1 is MDHEN and CDR2 SYDVKM. V lost 5 bases to trimming and J lost 4 bases, with 8 bases between them. The CDR3 is 12 residues long. For the CDR3, the DNA is TGTGCCAGCAGTACCGATACAGAGACCCAGTACTTC. Its translation: CASSTDTETQYF.

V gene TRBV7-9 combines with J gene TRBJ2-1; 10 positions match TRBD2. The CDR3 extends over 17 amino acids. V trimming: 2 bases; J trimming: 6 bases; junction bases outside the gene matches: 10. Germline V gene lookup returns CDR1 SEHNR and CDR2 FQNEAQ (reference sequence). CDR3 amino acids: CASSLPSGGQRLNEQFF. CDR3 DNA sequence: TGTGCCAGCAGCTTACCTAGCGGGGGCCAACGGCTCAATGAGCAGTTCTTC.

This clonotype was seen at least ten times. The CDR3 is CASSHARGHEQYF. The DNA of the CDR3 is TGTGCCAGCAGCCACGCCAGGGGCCACGAGCAGTACTTC. This chain joins TRBV11-2 and TRBJ2-7; tentative D call: TRBD1 (6 bases). The CDR3 is made up of 13 amino acids. The V gene's germline CDR1 is SGHAT and CDR2 FQNNGV. Trimming pared 5 bases from V and 5 bases from J, leaving 13 bases between.

This clonotype was detected ten times or more. The CDR3 DNA follows: TGCAGTGCTGTGACTAGCTTACAAGAGACCCAGTACTTC. It translates to CSAVTSLQETQYF. This chain joins TRBV20-1 and TRBJ2-5; 7 bases are shared with TRBD2. Per germline, CDR1 DFQATT and CDR2 SNEGSKA (reference sequence). CDR3 length equals 13 residues. V shed 5 bases and J 2 bases; nucleotides not matched to a gene: 5.

This clonotype was detected ten times or more. The chain employs TRBV7-2 and TRBJ1-6; D may be TRBD1 (5 bases). Per germline, CDR1 SGHTA and CDR2 FQGNSA. The V and J ends lost 3 bases and 9 bases respectively, with 15 bases between them. The CDR3 covers 15 residues. CDR3 amino acids: CASSLDKTRGSPLHF. CDR3 sequence (DNA): TGTGCCAGCAGCTTGGACAAAACCCGCGGTTCACCCCTCCACTTT.